Listed below are T cell receptor beta chains from one sample, sequenced in a study of shared clonotypes between healthy human individuals. Clones were sequenced by immunoSEQ multiplex PCR, and TCRdb holds only the in-frame ones, with some missing. The sample gives 1.4 million or so clones, 98% of which show up once; roughly 0.35% is in the top ten. The sequenced material came from naive CD4+ T cells sorted from blood. The receptors come from a man aged 30-40 years in good health. CDR3s include the opening cysteine and the closing phenylalanine or tryptophan. The D gene is left open where the match is weak. Clone size, where shown, is once, few, many, or a class for clones that have expanded.

clone size	V gene	J gene	D gene	CDR3 protein	CDR3 DNA
NA	TRBV15	TRBJ1-5	NA	CATSRDQGQSNQPQHF	TGTGCCACCAGCAGAGATCAGGGGCAAAGCAATCAGCCCCAGCATTTT
NA	TRBV11-3	TRBJ2-7	NA	CASSLQGYEQYF	TGTGCCAGCAGCCTACAGGGCTACGAGCAGTACTTC
NA	TRBV19	TRBJ1-3	TRBD1	CASSRDRVGNTIYF	TGTGCCAGCTCCCGGGACAGGGTGGGAAACACCATATATTTT
NA	TRBV5-8	TRBJ2-7	TRBD2	CASSLGTGLAANYEQYF	TGTGCCAGCAGCTTGGGCACTGGACTAGCGGCTAACTACGAGCAGTACTTC
NA	TRBV4-3	TRBJ2-7	NA	CASSQTSGLEQYF	TGCGCCAGCAGCCAGACAAGCGGACTCGAGCAGTACTTC
NA	TRBV5-1	TRBJ2-7	TRBD2	CASGTTRDYEQYF	TGCGCCAGCGGGACTACTAGGGACTACGAGCAGTACTTC
NA	TRBV5-1	TRBJ1-5	TRBD1	CASSLVQGGQPQHF	TGCGCCAGCAGCTTGGTACAGGGGGGACAGCCCCAGCATTTT
NA	TRBV28	TRBJ2-3	NA	CASSFIWGPGDDTQYF	TGTGCCAGCAGTTTCATCTGGGGCCCGGGGGATGATACGCAGTATTTT
NA	TRBV5-6	TRBJ2-7	NA	CASTPRGAGFSYEQYF	TGTGCCAGCACCCCACGAGGAGCAGGATTCTCCTACGAGCAGTACTTC
once	TRBV18	TRBJ2-7	NA	CASSPSGLYEQYF	TGTGCCAGCTCACCATCAGGTCTCTACGAGCAGTACTTC
NA	TRBV9	TRBJ1-1	NA	CASSSQDRNTEAFF	TGTGCCAGCAGCTCCCAGGACAGGAACACTGAAGCTTTCTTT
once	TRBV11-3	TRBJ2-1	NA	CASSLGGVKHNEQFF	TGTGCCAGCAGCTTAGGGGGCGTAAAACACAATGAGCAGTTCTTC
NA	TRBV5-1	TRBJ2-3	NA	CASSLEGIGFGTDTQYF	TGCGCCAGCAGCTTGGAAGGGATCGGGTTCGGCACAGATACGCAGTATTTT
NA	TRBV2	TRBJ1-2	TRBD1	CASRWDRAYGYTF	TGTGCCAGCAGGTGGGACAGGGCCTATGGCTACACCTTC
NA	TRBV2	TRBJ1-5	NA	CASSRDLSQPQHF	TGTGCCAGCAGCCGGGACCTAAGCCAGCCCCAGCATTTT
once	TRBV19	TRBJ1-1	TRBD1	CASSVGQVLMNTEAFF	TGTGCCAGTAGCGTAGGACAGGTCCTTATGAACACTGAAGCTTTCTTT
NA	TRBV28	TRBJ1-1	TRBD1	CASSLGQGGYKGAFF	TGTGCCAGCAGTTTAGGACAGGGAGGTTATAAGGGGGCTTTCTTT